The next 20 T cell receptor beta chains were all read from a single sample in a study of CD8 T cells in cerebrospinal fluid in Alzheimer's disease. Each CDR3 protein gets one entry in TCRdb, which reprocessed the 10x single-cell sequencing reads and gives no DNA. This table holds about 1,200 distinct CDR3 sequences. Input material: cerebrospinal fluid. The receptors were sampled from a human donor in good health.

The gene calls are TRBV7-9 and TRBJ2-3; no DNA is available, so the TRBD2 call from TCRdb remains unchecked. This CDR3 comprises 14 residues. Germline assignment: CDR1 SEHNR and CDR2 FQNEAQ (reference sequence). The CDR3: CASSLEREADTQYF.

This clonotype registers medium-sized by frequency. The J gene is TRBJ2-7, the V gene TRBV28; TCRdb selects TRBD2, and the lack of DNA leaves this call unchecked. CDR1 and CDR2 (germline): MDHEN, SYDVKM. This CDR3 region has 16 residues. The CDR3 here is CASSTPSSGRAPEQYF.

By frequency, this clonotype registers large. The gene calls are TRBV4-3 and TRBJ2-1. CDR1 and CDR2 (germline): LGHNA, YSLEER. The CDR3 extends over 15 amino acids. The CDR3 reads CASSQVHNSYNEQFF.

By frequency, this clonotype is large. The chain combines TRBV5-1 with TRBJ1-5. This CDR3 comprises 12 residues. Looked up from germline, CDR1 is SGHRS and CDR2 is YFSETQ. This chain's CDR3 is CASKWGFQPQHF.

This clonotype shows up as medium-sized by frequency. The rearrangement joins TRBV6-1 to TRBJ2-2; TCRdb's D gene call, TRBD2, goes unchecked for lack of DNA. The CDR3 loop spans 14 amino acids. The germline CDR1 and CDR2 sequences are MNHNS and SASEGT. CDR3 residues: CASRLAEFTGELFF.

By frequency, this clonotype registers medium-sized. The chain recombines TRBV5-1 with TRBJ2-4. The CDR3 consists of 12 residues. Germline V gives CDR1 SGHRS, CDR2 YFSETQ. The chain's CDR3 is CASSAGREMQYF.

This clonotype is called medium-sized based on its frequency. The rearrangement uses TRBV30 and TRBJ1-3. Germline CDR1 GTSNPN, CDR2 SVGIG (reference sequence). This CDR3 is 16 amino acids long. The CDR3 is CAWSPKGPYSGNTIYF.

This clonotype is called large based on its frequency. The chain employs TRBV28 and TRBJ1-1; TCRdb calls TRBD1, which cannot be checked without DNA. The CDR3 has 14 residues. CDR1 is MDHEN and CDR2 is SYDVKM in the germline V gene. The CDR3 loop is CASSRSRVITEAFF.

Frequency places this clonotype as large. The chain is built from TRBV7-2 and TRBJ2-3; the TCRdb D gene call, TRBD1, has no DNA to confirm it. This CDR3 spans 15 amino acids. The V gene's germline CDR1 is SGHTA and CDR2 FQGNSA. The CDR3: CASSFMGGFTDTQYF.

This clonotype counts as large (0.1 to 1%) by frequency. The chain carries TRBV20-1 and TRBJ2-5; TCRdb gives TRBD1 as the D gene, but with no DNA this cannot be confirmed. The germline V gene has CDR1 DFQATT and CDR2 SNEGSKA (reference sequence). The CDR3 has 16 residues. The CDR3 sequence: CSARDQQAGRMETQYF.

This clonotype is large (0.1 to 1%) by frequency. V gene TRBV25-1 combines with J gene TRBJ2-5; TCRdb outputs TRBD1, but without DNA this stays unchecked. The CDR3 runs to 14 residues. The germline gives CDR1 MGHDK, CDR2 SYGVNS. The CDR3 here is CASSQRGGTETQYF.

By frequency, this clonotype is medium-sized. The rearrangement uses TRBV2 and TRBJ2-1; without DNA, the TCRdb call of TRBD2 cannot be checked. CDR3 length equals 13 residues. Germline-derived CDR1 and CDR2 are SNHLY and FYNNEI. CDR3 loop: CASGPLPYNEQFF.

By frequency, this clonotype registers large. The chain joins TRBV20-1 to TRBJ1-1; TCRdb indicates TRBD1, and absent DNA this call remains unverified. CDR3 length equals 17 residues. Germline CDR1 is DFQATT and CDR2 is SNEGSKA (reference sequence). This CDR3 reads CSARDHGETGVDGEAFF.

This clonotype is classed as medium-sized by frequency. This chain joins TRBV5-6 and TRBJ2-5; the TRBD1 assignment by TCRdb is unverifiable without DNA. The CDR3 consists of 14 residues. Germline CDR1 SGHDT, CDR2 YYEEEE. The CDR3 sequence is CASSRDEGFETQYF.

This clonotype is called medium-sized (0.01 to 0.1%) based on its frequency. Here the CDR3 reads CASSEVPDSYYGYTF. The rearrangement joins TRBV6-4 to TRBJ1-2; the D gene TCRdb calls, TRBD1, cannot be checked with no DNA. The CDR3 covers 15 residues. Per germline, CDR1 MRHNA and CDR2 SNTAGT.

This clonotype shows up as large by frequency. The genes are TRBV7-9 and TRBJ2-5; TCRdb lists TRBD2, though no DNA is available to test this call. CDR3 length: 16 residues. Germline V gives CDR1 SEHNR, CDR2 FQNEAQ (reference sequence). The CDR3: CASSRPGLQYQETQYF.

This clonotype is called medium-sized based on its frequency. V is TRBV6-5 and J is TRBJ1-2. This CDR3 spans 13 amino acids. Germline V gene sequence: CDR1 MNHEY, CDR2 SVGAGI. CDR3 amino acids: CASRRSGTYGYTF.

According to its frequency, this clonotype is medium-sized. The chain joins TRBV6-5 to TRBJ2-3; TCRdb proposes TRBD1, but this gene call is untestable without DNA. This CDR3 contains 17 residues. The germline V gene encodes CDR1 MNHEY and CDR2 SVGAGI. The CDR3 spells CASSTPHPAGDTDTQYF.

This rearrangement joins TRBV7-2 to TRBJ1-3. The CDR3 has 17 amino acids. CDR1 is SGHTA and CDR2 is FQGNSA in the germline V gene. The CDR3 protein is CASSPTPKSLSGNTIYF. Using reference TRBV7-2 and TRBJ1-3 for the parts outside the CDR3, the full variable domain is GAGVSQSPSNKVTEKGKDVELRCDPISGHTALYWYRQSLGQGLEFLIYFQGNSAPDKSGLPSDRFSAERTGGSVSTLTIQRTQQEDSAVYLCASSPTPKSLSGNTIYFGEGSWLTVV.

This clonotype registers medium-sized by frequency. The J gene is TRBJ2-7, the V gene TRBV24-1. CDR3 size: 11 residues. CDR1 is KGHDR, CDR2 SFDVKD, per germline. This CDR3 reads CATSDYYEQYF.